The 32 T cell receptor beta chains below were found in one sample sequenced in a study of T-cell reconstitution after alpha-beta-depleted transplantation in children. The authors prepared the TCRbeta library with unique molecular identifiers. TCRdb re-analysed the PCR reads in MiXCR, keeping a single row per CDR3 protein. The sample yields roughly 500,000 distinct CDR3 sequences, about 31% seen once. The sequencing used PBMCs from the stem cell graft donor, collected from the stem cell graft. The receptors originated from a human donor who donated a stem cell graft to a child with aplastic anemia.

The chain couples TRBV4-2 to TRBJ1-5; D is perhaps TRBD1 (5 bases). Trimming took off 5 bases at V and 4 bases at J, with 12 bases between the two ends. Per the germline V gene, CDR1 is LGHNA and CDR2 is YNFKEQ. CDR3 length: 14 amino acids. The CDR3 region has the DNA TGTGCCAGCAGCACGGGGCCAGGAAATCAGCCCCAGCATTTT. It is translated as CASSTGPGNQPQHF.

V usage is TRBV4-3 and J usage is TRBJ1-1; 12 bases fit TRBD1. The trim removed 4 bases at V and 2 bases at J, leaving 2 bases unmatched. Germline values: CDR1 LGHNA, CDR2 YSLEER. The CDR3 is 15 amino acids. The CDR3 sequence: CASSPGTGGNTEAFF. The CDR3 DNA reads TGCGCCAGCAGCCCGGGGACAGGGGGCAACACTGAAGCTTTCTTT.

The genes are TRBV11-2 and TRBJ2-5, with 14 bases that match TRBD2. The CDR3 contains 18 residues. Germline CDR1 and CDR2: SGHAT and FQNNGV. V lost 5 bases and J lost 4; bases outside the gene matches: 12. CDR3 in amino acids: CASSPGTSGRLARETQYF. The CDR3 DNA reads TGTGCCAGCAGCCCCGGGACTAGCGGGAGATTAGCAAGAGAGACCCAGTACTTC.

The V gene is TRBV6-5, the J gene TRBJ2-5; 11 positions agree with TRBD2. CDR1 and CDR2 (germline): MNHEY, SVGAGI. V shed 5 bases, J shed 4 bases, and the junction held 6 bases outside the gene matches. CDR3 length equals 15 residues. The CDR3 protein is CASSILAGETETQYF. As DNA, the CDR3 is TGTGCCAGCAGTATACTAGCGGGAGAAACAGAGACCCAGTACTTC.

The sample holds one count of this clonotype. This rearrangement joins TRBV29-1 to TRBJ1-2; maybe TRBD1 (5 bases). CDR3 length: 13 amino acids. Germline V gene sequence: CDR1 SQVTM, CDR2 ANQGSEA. Between the trimmed V and J ends, which lost 2 bases and 6 bases, there was a span of 13 bases. The CDR3 region is CSVERGSGNGYTF. CDR3 DNA sequence: TGCAGCGTTGAACGGGGGAGCGGGAATGGCTACACCTTC.

This clonotype appeared a few times. The chain joins TRBV9 to TRBJ2-1; no clear D gene. Germline CDR1 and CDR2: SGDLS and YYNGEE. Trimming removed 2 bases at V and 15 bases at J, with 18 bases between. The CDR3 covers 13 residues. DNA of the CDR3: TGTGCCAGCAGCGTCCCCGGCCTTGGCGGTGGGTTCTTC. Residues: CASSVPGLGGGFF.

Only a few counts were recorded for this clonotype. The CDR3 loop is CASSRRTGGENEKLFF. The CDR3 region has the DNA TGTGCCAGCAGTCGCCGAACAGGGGGCGAAAATGAAAAACTGTTTTTT. The chain couples TRBV12-3 or TRBV12-4 to TRBJ1-4, with 9 bases that match TRBD1. The J segment lost 5 bases and the V segment lost 5 bases, leaving 9 bases of the junction unmatched. This CDR3 spans 16 amino acids.

The chain combines TRBV4-3 with TRBJ2-3; D unclear. V was pared by 0 bases and J by 2 bases, with 12 bases between. Germline-derived CDR1 and CDR2 are LGHNA and YSLEER. CDR3 size: 16 residues. CDR3 amino acids: CASSQEGPQDTDTQYF. In DNA form, the CDR3 reads TGCGCCAGCAGCCAAGAGGGCCCCCAAGACACAGATACGCAGTATTTT.

The chain recombines TRBV19 with TRBJ2-1, with 7 bases lining up with TRBD1. The CDR3 runs 15 residues. The J segment lost 4 bases and the V segment lost 8 bases, leaving 11 bases of the junction unmatched. Per germline, CDR1 LNHDA and CDR2 SQIVND (reference sequence). CDR3 sequence reads: CASGRQGLTYNEQFF. CDR3 in DNA: TGTGCCAGTGGTCGACAGGGTCTTACTTACAATGAGCAGTTCTTC.

This clonotype appeared a few times. The genes are TRBV12-3 or TRBV12-4 and TRBJ1-5; D is unclear. V dropped 3 bases and J dropped 4 bases, with 7 bases sitting between them. This CDR3 is 13 amino acids long. This chain's CDR3 is CASSFSENQPQHF. In DNA, the CDR3 is TGTGCCAGCAGTTTCTCTGAGAATCAGCCCCAGCATTTT.

This clonotype appeared a few times. This chain joins TRBV7-2 and TRBJ2-2; D is unclear. The V end lost 1 base, the J end lost 6 bases, and 18 bases lay between the germline ends. The CDR3 length is 17 residues. In germline, CDR1 is SGHTA, CDR2 FQGNSA. CDR3 nucleotides: TGTGCCAGCAGCTTAGTCCCAGGACCTGCATTAGCCGGGGAGCTGTTTTTT. It is translated as CASSLVPGPALAGELFF.

This chain joins TRBV6-5 and TRBJ2-2, with a tentative D call TRBD2 (6 bases). V lost 7 bases, J lost 7 bases, and 16 bases lay in between. The CDR3 totals 14 residues. Germline-derived CDR1 and CDR2 are MNHEY and SVGAGI. For the CDR3, the DNA is TGTGCCAGCACTTGGGAGGTAAAGGTCGGGGAGCTGTTTTTT. Its protein product is CASTWEVKVGELFF.

This sequence joins TRBV5-6 and TRBJ2-4; unclear D gene. Germline-derived CDR1 and CDR2 are SGHDT and YYEEEE. Trimming cost V 1 base and J 0 bases, with 11 bases left between them. CDR3 size: 16 residues. The DNA of the CDR3 is TGTGCCAGCAGCTTGTTGAATCGGCTAGCCAAAAACATTCAGTACTTC. This encodes CASSLLNRLAKNIQYF. The whole variable domain, filled in from reference TRBV5-6 and TRBJ2-4, reads DAGVTQSPTHLIKTRGQQVTLRCSPKSGHDTVSWYQQALGQGPQFIFQYYEEEERQRGNFPDRFSGHQFPNYSSELNVNALLLGDSALYLCASSLLNRLAKNIQYFGAGTRLSVL.

The chain couples TRBV28 to TRBJ1-1; no firm D call. Germline assignment: CDR1 MDHEN and CDR2 SYDVKM. The CDR3 totals 14 residues. The V end lost 6 bases, the J end lost 3 bases, and 14 bases lay between the germline ends. Here the CDR3 DNA reads TGTGCCAGCAGCCCTACAGTGGAGTACACTGAAGCTTTCTTT. Translated, it gives CASSPTVEYTEAFF.

The table lists this clonotype with a few counts. J is TRBJ2-3 and V is TRBV29-1; D not resolved. The CDR3 loop spans 15 amino acids. V was shortened by 4 bases and J by 0 bases, with 14 bases between the two germline ends. Germline CDR1 is SQVTM and CDR2 is ANQGSEA. CDR3 DNA: TGCAGCGTTGGCTTGGCAGCCCTTAGCACAGATACGCAGTATTTT. It encodes CSVGLAALSTDTQYF.

This clonotype turned up a few times. The gene calls are TRBV12-3 or TRBV12-4 and TRBJ1-2; D is ambiguous. The CDR3 is 13 amino acids. Trimming took off 0 bases at V and 8 bases at J, with 10 bases between the two ends. The CDR3 coding sequence is TGTGCCAGCAGTTTAGCCAGCCTCCCAGGCTACACCTTC. It encodes CASSLASLPGYTF.

The rearrangement links TRBV5-1 to TRBJ2-1, with TRBD2 matching 11 bases. This CDR3 is 15 amino acids long. V gave up 4 bases and J gave up 7 bases; unmatched junction bases: 7. The germline CDR1 and CDR2 sequences are SGHRS and YFSETQ. CDR3 DNA sequence: TGCGCCAGCAGCCCAGAGATAGCGGGAGGGAATGAGCAGTTCTTC. Encoded protein: CASSPEIAGGNEQFF.

The V and J genes are TRBV28 and TRBJ2-7; 9 bases match TRBD1. V dropped 7 bases and J dropped 2; count of bases not matched to a gene: 9. Germline loops: CDR1 MDHEN, CDR2 SYDVKM. CDR3 length equals 15 residues. The CDR3 protein is CASTQGQGIPYEQYF. The CDR3 bases are TGTGCCAGCACCCAGGGACAGGGAATCCCCTACGAGCAGTACTTC.

This clonotype was picked up a small number of times. The chain combines TRBV10-3 with TRBJ2-1; 8 bases map to TRBD2. The V and J ends lost 6 bases and 3 bases, in that order; junction bases with no gene match: 1. The CDR3 has 13 amino acids. Germline-derived CDR1 and CDR2 are ENHRY and SYGVKD. The CDR3 spells CAIRSGSYNEQFF. The CDR3 bases are TGTGCCATCAGGAGCGGGAGCTACAATGAGCAGTTCTTC.

This clonotype was seen only a few times. The chain couples TRBV12-3 or TRBV12-4 to TRBJ2-1; 8 bases are a match to TRBD1. The CDR3 extends over 14 amino acids. Trimming removed 7 bases from V and 6 bases from J; junction bases left unmatched: 8. The CDR3 bases are TGTGCCAGCACCCCAGGACAGGGAGGCAATGAGCAGTTCTTC. The encoded protein is CASTPGQGGNEQFF.

In its sample, this clonotype was seen a few times. J is TRBJ1-4 and V is TRBV29-1; unclear D gene. Between the trimmed V and J ends, which lost 4 bases and 7 bases, there was a span of 7 bases. Germline values: CDR1 SQVTM, CDR2 ANQGSEA. This CDR3 contains 11 residues. CDR3 nucleotide sequence: TGCAGCGTTGGTCTCGGTGAAAAACTGTTTTTT. Its translation: CSVGLGEKLFF.

This chain uses TRBV4-3 with TRBJ2-1; TRBD2 aligns across 10 bases. The CDR3 is 17 amino acids. Per the germline V gene, CDR1 is LGHNA and CDR2 is YSLEER. V was clipped by 1 base and J by 6 bases; unmatched bases: 9. CDR3 region: CASSQGYPSGRSNEQFF. CDR3 nucleotides: TGCGCCAGCAGCCAAGGCTACCCTAGCGGGAGAAGCAATGAGCAGTTCTTC.

The V call is TRBV20-1, the J call TRBJ1-5; D not resolved. Germline CDR1 DFQATT, CDR2 SNEGSKA (reference sequence). This CDR3 has 12 residues. Trimming took 5 bases from V and 9 from J, leaving 14 bases between them. The CDR3 coding sequence is TGCAGTGCTTCCCGATCTGTTGGGCCCCAGCATTTT. The encoded protein is CSASRSVGPQHF.

This clonotype appeared a few times. The rearrangement links TRBV18 to TRBJ1-1, with D tentatively TRBD1 (5 bases). This CDR3 is built from 15 residues. Germline V gene sequence: CDR1 KGHSH, CDR2 LQKENI. V lost 2 bases and J 11 bases, leaving 21 bases between the germline ends. The CDR3 DNA reads as TGTGCCAGCTCACCAGCGAGGGCCAGAGGGGATCAGGCTTTCTTT. It translates to CASSPARARGDQAFF.

In this sample, this clonotype turned up a few times. The V call is TRBV20-1, the J call TRBJ2-5; 7 bases fit TRBD2. Germline V lookup: CDR1 DFQATT, CDR2 SNEGSKA (reference sequence). CDR3 length equals 16 residues. V dropped 2 bases and J dropped 2; count of bases not matched to a gene: 11. The CDR3 DNA is TGCAGTGCTAGACAATCCCATGCGGGAGTACAAGAGACCCAGTACTTC. This sequence encodes CSARQSHAGVQETQYF.

This chain joins TRBV12-3 or TRBV12-4 and TRBJ1-4; D is undetermined. The CDR3 is made up of 13 amino acids. Trimming stripped 6 bases from V and 3 bases from J, with 8 bases between. CDR3 in amino acids: CASRIQANEKLFF. The DNA for the CDR3 is TGTGCCAGCAGAATTCAGGCTAATGAAAAACTGTTTTTT.

J is TRBJ1-5 and V is TRBV7-2; tentatively, D is TRBD1 (5 bases). This CDR3 contains 13 residues. From germline, CDR1 is SGHTA and CDR2 FQGNSA. V was clipped by 5 bases and J by 8 bases, with 13 bases between them. The DNA of the CDR3 is TGTGCCAGCAGCACCCAACGGGGGAAGCCCCAGCATTTT. Protein product: CASSTQRGKPQHF.

The sample holds a few counts of this clonotype. The chain has TRBV27 and TRBJ1-3; D perhaps matches TRBD1 (5 bases). V was shortened by 8 bases and J by 0 bases, with 14 bases between the two germline ends. Germline loops: CDR1 MNHEY, CDR2 SMNVEV (reference sequence). This CDR3 has 15 amino acids. The CDR3 nucleotides read TGTGCCAGCGGGGACCTGTGGACCTCTGGAAACACCATATATTTT. It is translated as CASGDLWTSGNTIYF.

This clonotype showed up just a few times. J is TRBJ2-5 and V is TRBV12-3 or TRBV12-4; weak D call: TRBD2 (6 bases). CDR3 length: 14 amino acids. V was clipped by 3 bases and J by 4 bases, with 12 bases between them. CDR3 sequence (DNA): TGTGCCAGCAGTTTTCGGGAGATTGCAGAGACCCAGTACTTC. Translation: CASSFREIAETQYF.

The chain carries TRBV19 and TRBJ1-1; D is unresolved. This CDR3 region has 15 residues. CDR1 is LNHDA and CDR2 is SQIVND in the germline V gene (reference sequence). V shed 1 base and J shed 1 base, with 10 bases lying between them. CDR3 in amino acids: CASSIGAPENTEAFF. In nucleotides, the CDR3 is TGTGCCAGTAGTATAGGGGCACCAGAGAACACTGAAGCTTTCTTT.

This chain connects TRBV7-9 to TRBJ2-7, with D maybe TRBD2 (5 bases). V gave up 5 bases and J gave up 3 bases, with 11 bases separating them. CDR3 length: 13 residues. Germline V gene lookup returns CDR1 SEHNR and CDR2 FQNEAQ (reference sequence). This chain's CDR3 is CASSAGKIYEQYV. The DNA of the CDR3 is TGTGCCAGCAGCGCCGGGAAGATCTACGAGCAGTACGTC.

This clonotype occurred many times. V gene TRBV7-2 combines with J gene TRBJ2-3; D ambiguous. CDR1 SGHTA and CDR2 FQGNSA come from the germline V gene. V lost 5 bases and J 6 bases, leaving 9 bases between the germline ends. CDR3 size: 12 residues. Here the CDR3 reads CASSLYGDTQYF. The CDR3 DNA follows: TGTGCCAGCAGCCTGTACGGGGATACGCAGTATTTT.